The source of this T cell receptor (beta chain) is a study of blood T cell repertoires in COVID-19. About the study: Samples representing acute and convalescent COVID-19 were sourced from the United States, Italy and Spain. Sample material is recorded as cDNA or gDNA derived from T cells, B-cell-depleted T cells, or PBMCs.

The CDR3 totals 14 residues. The V gene's germline CDR1 is SEHNR and CDR2 FQNEAQ (reference sequence). V was clipped by 3 bases and J by 5 bases, with 10 bases between them. Original methodology: Scientists estimated how many nucleated cells there were by amplifying reference gene primers. Sequencing used immunoSEQ multiplex PCR; TCRdb keeps in-frame clones, though not all of them. The V and J calls and the clone size are those of that table, but D and trimming were determined from the DNA. The sample shows roughly 200,000 clones, around 85% of them seen only once. This receptor was identified in a woman aged 55-70 years with acute or convalescent COVID-19. Material: peripheral blood. The genes are TRBV7-9 and TRBJ1-4; possible D gene TRBD1, 5 bases. The CDR3 DNA is TGTGCCAGCAGCTTGGGGACTTGGAATGAAAAACTGTTTTTT. Translation: CASSLGTWNEKLFF.